A selection of T cell receptor beta chains follows, all from one sample in a study of CD8+CD57+ T cells in acquired aplastic anemia. TCRdb reprocessed the reads via MiXCR and lists one record per CDR3 protein. The sample has 150,000 to 200,000 distinct CDR3 sequences, 64% seen once. The sequencing input was sorted CD4+, CD8+, or CD8+CD57+ T cells (not recorded which) from PBMCs. The receptors originated from a human donor with severe aplastic anemia or a healthy control (not recorded which). CDR3s include the opening cysteine and the closing phenylalanine or tryptophan. A D gene is named only where the DNA matches it firmly. Only part of the rows carry a size: once, few, many, or a class if the clone is expanded.

CASSLRDHEQYF | TGTGCCAGCAGCCTCCGGGACCACGAGCAGTACTTC | TRBV7-9 | . | TRBJ2-7 | .
CASSYGTSGYEQYF | TGTGCCAGCAGCTACGGGACTAGCGGTTACGAGCAGTACTTC | TRBV3-1 | TRBD2 | TRBJ2-7 | .
CASRIRDFHEQYF | TGTGCCAGCAGAATACGGGACTTTCACGAGCAGTACTTC | TRBV6-5 | . | TRBJ2-7 | few
CASSFGPADTQYF | TGTGCCAGCAGCTTCGGACCGGCAGATACGCAGTATTTT | TRBV7-6 | . | TRBJ2-3 | .
CASTLPDTEAFF | TGTGCCAGCACGCTCCCGGACACTGAAGCCTTCTTT | TRBV2 | . | TRBJ1-1 | .
CAITSRGGQGASSGNTIYF | TGCGCCATCACCTCCCGGGGGGGACAGGGGGCGAGCTCTGGAAACACCATATATTTT | TRBV10-2 | TRBD1 | TRBJ1-3 | .
CASSYAGPSYEQYF | TGTGCCAGCAGTTACGCGGGGCCCTCCTACGAGCAGTACTTC | TRBV7-3 | . | TRBJ2-7 | .
CASSLADRGGSPLHF | TGTGCCAGCAGCTTAGCGGACAGGGGGGGTTCACCCCTCCACTTT | TRBV7-2 | TRBD1 | TRBJ1-6 | .
CASSVAEGRYEQYF | TGTGCCAGCAGCGTAGCTGAGGGGCGCTACGAGCAGTACTTC | TRBV9 | . | TRBJ2-7 | few
CSARGRLAGSSYEQYF | TGCAGTGCTAGAGGCCGACTAGCGGGGAGCTCCTACGAGCAGTACTTC | TRBV20-1 | TRBD2 | TRBJ2-7 | .
CASSVGDPRTHGYTF | TGTGCCAGCAGCGTTGGGGACCCTCGGACCCATGGCTACACCTTC | TRBV9 | . | TRBJ1-2 | .
CASSFTSGGRCNTDTQYF | TGTGCCAGCAGCTTCACTAGCGGGGGGCGATGTAACACAGATACGCAGTATTTT | TRBV4-2 | TRBD2 | TRBJ2-3 | .
CASSAGDPYEQYF | TGTGCCAGCAGCGCGGGGGACCCCTACGAGCAGTACTTC | TRBV2 | TRBD2 | TRBJ2-7 | .
CASRLVRQGDQPQHF | TGTGCCAGTAGGTTGGTGAGACAGGGCGATCAGCCCCAGCATTTT | TRBV19 | TRBD1 | TRBJ1-5 | .
CAISARGDEAFF | TGTGCCATCAGTGCTCGGGGTGATGAAGCTTTCTTT | TRBV10-3 | . | TRBJ1-1 | .
CSVQGYYGYTF | TGCAGCGTCCAGGGGTACTATGGCTACACCTTC | TRBV29-1 | . | TRBJ1-2 | few
CSASGLAGTTYEQYF | TGCAGTGCTAGCGGACTAGCGGGGACCACCTACGAGCAGTACTTC | TRBV20-1 | TRBD2 | TRBJ2-7 | .
CATSRSRDSNQPQHF | TGTGCCACCAGCAGAAGTCGGGACAGCAATCAGCCCCAGCATTTT | TRBV15 | . | TRBJ1-5 | .